The clone carrying this T cell receptor (beta chain) was counted many times. Its antigen remains unknown. Via MiXCR, TCRdb re-called the PCR reads, giving one row per CDR3 protein. The sample contains 15,000 to 25,000 distinct CDR3 sequences, over 20% of which appear only once. This sample stems from a study of molecular identifiers for immune sequencing clone quantification. Overall study: The replicate experiment used RNA from approximately 22,000 or 94,000 naive CD8 cells. This RNA was split into five aliquots, and four of them were sequenced. Study-wide results and limits: Identical TCR molecules sharing a barcode could underestimate highly expanded clone sizes. Effector cells had over 99% of their molecules in clones above 20 RNA copies, while naive cells had under 1%.

This CDR3 is 16 amino acids long. Trimming shortened V by 3 bases and J by 0 bases, and 12 bases separated the two germline ends. V gene TRBV12-3 or TRBV12-4 combines with J gene TRBJ1-3; D uncertain. Specimen: naive CD8+ T cells from blood, with Jurkat cell RNA spiked in. Regarding subset: FACS-sorted CD8+CD4-CCR7+CD45RA+ naive T cells. The sequence derives from a human donor in good health. Some libraries in this study had Jurkat cell RNA spiked in. In DNA, the CDR3 is TGTGCCAGCAGTTTCGCCCCTATGGGCTCTGGAAACACCATATATTTT. Protein product: CASSFAPMGSGNTIYF.